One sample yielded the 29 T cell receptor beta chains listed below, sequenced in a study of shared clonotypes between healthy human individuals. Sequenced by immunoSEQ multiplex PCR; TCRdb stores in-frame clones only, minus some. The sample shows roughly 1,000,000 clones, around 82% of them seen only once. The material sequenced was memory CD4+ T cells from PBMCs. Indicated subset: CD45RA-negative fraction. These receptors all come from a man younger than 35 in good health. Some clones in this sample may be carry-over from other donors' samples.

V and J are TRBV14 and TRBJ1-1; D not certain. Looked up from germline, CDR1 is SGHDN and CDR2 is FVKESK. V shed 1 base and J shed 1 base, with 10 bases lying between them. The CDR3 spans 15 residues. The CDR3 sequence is CASSQVGATNTEAFF. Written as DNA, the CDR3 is TGTGCCAGCAGCCAAGTGGGCGCTACGAACACTGAAGCTTTCTTT.

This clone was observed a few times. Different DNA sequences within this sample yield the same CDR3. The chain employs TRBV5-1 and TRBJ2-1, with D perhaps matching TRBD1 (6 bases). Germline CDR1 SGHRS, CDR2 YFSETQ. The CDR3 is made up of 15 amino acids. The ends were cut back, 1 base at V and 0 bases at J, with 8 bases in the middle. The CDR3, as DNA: TGCGCCAGCAGCTTGTTGGACAGCTCCTACAATGAGCAGTTCTTC. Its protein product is CASSLLDSSYNEQFF.

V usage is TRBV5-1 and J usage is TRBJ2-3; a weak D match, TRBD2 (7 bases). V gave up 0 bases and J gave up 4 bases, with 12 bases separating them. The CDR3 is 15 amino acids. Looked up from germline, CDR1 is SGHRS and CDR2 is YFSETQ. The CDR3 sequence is CASSLDREGADTQYF. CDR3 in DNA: TGCGCCAGCAGCTTGGACAGGGAGGGGGCAGATACGCAGTATTTT.

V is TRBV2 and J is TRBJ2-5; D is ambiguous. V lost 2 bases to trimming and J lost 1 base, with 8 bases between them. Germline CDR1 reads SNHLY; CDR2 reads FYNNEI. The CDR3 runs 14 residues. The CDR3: CASSESSVQETQYF. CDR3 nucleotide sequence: TGTGCCAGCAGTGAATCGTCGGTCCAAGAGACCCAGTACTTC.

The CDR3 DNA is TGCAGCGATAGGGACAGGGGAAAGGGCAATCAGCCCCAGCATTTT. It specifies CSDRDRGKGNQPQHF. The rearrangement uses TRBV29-1 and TRBJ1-5; 10 nucleotides match TRBD1. Germline CDR1 SQVTM, CDR2 ANQGSEA. This CDR3 comprises 15 residues. The trim removed 7 bases at V and 2 bases at J, leaving 8 bases unmatched.

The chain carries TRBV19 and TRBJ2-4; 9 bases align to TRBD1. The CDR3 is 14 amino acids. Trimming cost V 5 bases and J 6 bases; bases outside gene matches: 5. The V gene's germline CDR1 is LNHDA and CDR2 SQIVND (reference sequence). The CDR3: CASSVTGQGNIQYF. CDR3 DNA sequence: TGTGCCAGTAGTGTAACGGGACAGGGAAACATTCAGTACTTC.

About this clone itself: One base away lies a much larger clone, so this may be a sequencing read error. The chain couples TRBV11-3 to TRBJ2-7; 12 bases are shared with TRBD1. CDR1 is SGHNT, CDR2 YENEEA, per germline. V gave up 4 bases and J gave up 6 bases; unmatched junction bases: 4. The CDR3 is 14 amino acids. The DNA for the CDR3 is TGTGCCAGCAGCTCCGGGACAGGGGGCTTCGAGCAGTACTTC. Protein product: CASSSGTGGFEQYF.

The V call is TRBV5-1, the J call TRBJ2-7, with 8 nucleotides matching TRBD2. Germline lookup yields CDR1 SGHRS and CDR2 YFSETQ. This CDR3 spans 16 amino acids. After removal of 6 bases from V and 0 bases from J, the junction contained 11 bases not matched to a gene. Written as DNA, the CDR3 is TGCGCCAGCACCCTCAGCCCAGCGGGAGTCTCCTACGAGCAGTACTTC. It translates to CASTLSPAGVSYEQYF.

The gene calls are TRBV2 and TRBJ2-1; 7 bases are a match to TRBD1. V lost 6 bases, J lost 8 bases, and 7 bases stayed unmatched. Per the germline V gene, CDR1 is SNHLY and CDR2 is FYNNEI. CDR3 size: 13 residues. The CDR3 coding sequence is TGTGCCAGCAGCCTGGACAGGCGAGATGAGCAGTTCTTC. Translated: CASSLDRRDEQFF.

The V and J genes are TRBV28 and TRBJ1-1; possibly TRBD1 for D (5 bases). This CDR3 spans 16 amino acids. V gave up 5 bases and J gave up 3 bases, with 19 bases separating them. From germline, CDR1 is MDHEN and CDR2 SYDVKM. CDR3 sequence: CASSPRRMGGDTEAFF. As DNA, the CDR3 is TGTGCCAGCAGTCCTCGGAGGATGGGGGGTGACACTGAAGCTTTCTTT.

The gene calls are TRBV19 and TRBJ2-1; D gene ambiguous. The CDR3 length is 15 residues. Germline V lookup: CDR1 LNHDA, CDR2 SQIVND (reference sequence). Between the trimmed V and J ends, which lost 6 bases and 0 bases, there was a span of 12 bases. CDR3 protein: CASSPTVSSYNEQFF. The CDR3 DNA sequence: TGTGCCAGTAGCCCGACTGTTAGCTCCTACAATGAGCAGTTCTTC.

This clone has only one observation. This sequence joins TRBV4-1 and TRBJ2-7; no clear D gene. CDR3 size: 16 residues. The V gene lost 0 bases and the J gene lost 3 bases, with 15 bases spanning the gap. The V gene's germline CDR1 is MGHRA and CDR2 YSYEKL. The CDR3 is CASSQEDSRVGYEQYF. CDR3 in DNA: TGCGCCAGCAGCCAAGAAGACTCGCGCGTGGGCTACGAGCAGTACTTC.

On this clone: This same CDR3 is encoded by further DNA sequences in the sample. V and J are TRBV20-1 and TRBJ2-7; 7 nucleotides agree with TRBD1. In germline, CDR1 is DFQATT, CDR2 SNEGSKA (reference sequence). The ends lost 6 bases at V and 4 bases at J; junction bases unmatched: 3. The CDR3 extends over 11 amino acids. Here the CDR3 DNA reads TGCAGTGCGAACAGGGGTTACGAGCAGTACTTC. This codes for CSANRGYEQYF.

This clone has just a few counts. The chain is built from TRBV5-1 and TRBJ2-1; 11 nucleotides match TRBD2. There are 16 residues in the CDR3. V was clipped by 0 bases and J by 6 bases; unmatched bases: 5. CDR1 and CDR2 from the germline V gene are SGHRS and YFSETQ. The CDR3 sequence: CASSLVLAGEGNEQFF. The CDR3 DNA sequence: TGCGCCAGCAGCTTGGTACTAGCGGGAGAGGGCAATGAGCAGTTCTTC.

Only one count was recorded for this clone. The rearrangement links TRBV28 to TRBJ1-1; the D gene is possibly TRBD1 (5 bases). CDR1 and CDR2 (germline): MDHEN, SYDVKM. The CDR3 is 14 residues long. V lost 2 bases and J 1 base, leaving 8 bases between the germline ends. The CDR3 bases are TGTGCCAGCAGTTTAGGGGGATGGAACACTGAAGCTTTCTTT. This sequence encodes CASSLGGWNTEAFF.

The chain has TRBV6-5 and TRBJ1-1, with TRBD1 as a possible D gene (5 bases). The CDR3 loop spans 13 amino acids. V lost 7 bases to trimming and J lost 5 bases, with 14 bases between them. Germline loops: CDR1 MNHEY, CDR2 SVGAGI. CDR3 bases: TGTGCCAGCAAGGGGCCGGGGAGGACTGAAGCTTTCTTT. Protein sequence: CASKGPGRTEAFF.

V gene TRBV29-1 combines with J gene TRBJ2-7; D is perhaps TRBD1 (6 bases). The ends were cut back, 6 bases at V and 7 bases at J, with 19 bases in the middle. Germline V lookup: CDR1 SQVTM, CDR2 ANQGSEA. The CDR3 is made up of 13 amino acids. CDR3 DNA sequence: TGCAGCGTAGGGCGAGGGGGACCTGGTGAGCAGTACTTC. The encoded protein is CSVGRGGPGEQYF.

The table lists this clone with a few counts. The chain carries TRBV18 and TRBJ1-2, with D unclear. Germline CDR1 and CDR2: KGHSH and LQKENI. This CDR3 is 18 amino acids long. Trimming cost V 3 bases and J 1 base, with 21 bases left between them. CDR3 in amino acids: CASSPAPGTKGFNYGYTF. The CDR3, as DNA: TGTGCCAGCTCACCGGCGCCCGGCACAAAAGGCTTTAACTATGGCTACACCTTC.

CDR3 in amino acids: CASSGNTSGYLYEQYF. CDR3 sequence (DNA): TGTGCCAGCAGCGGGAATACTAGCGGATATCTCTACGAGCAGTACTTC. The chain is built from TRBV5-5 and TRBJ2-7, with 8 bases identical to TRBD2. Germline CDR1 SGHKS, CDR2 YYEKEE (reference sequence). V dropped 4 bases and J dropped 3; count of bases not matched to a gene: 12. This CDR3 contains 16 residues.

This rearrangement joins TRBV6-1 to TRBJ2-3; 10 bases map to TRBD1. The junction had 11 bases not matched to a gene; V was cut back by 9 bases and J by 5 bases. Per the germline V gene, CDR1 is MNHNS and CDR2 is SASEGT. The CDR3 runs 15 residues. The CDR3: CASVWGQGFLDTQYF. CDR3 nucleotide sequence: TGTGCCAGTGTTTGGGGACAGGGGTTTTTAGATACGCAGTATTTT.

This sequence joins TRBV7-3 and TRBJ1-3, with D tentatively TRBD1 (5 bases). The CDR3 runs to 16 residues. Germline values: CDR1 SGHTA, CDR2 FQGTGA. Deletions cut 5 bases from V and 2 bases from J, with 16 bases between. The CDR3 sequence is CASSRFGGAAGNTIYF. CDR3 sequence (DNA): TGTGCCAGCAGCCGCTTCGGTGGGGCGGCTGGAAACACCATATATTTT. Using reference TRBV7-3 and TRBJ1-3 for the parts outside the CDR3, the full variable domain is GAGVSQTPSNKVTEKGKYVELRCDPISGHTALYWYRQSLGQGPEFLIYFQGTGAADDSGLPNDRFFAVRPEGSVSTLKIQRTERGDSAVYLCASSRFGGAAGNTIYFGEGSWLTVV.

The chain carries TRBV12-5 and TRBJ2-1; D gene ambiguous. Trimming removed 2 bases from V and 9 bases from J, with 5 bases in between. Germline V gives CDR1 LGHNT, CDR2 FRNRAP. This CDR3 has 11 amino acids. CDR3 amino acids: CASGLRSEQFF. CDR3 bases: TGTGCTAGTGGTTTGAGGAGTGAGCAGTTCTTC.

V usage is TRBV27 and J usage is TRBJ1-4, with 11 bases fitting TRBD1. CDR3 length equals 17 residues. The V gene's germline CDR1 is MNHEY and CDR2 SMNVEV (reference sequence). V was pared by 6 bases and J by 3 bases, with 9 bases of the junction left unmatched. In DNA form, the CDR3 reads TGTGCCAGCAGGACCCGGGACAGGGGGGCTTCTAATGAAAAACTGTTTTTT. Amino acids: CASRTRDRGASNEKLFF.

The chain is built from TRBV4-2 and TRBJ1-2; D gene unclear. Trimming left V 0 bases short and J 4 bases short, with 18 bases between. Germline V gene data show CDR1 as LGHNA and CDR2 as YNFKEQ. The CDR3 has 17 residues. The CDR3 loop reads CASSQDHRALEVYGYTF. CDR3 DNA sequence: TGTGCCAGCAGCCAAGACCACCGGGCCCTGGAGGTCTATGGCTACACCTTC.

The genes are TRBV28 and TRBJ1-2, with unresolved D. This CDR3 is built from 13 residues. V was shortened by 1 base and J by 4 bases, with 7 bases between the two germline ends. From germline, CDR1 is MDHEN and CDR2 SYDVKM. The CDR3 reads CASSLSGTYGYTF. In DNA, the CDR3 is TGTGCCAGCAGTTTATCAGGCACCTATGGCTACACCTTC.

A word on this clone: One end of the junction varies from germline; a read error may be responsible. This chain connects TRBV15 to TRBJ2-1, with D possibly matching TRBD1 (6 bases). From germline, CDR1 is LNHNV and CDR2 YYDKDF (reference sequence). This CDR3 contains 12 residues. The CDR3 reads CATSSGAGSLLF. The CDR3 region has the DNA TGTGCCACCAGCTCAGGGGCAGGGTCGCTGCTCTTC.

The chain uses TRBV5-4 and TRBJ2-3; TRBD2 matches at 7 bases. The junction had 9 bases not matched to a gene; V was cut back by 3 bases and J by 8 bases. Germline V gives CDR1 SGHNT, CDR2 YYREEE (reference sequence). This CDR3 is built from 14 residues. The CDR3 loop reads CASSSSGASSTQYF. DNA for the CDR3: TGTGCCAGCAGCTCTAGCGGTGCTAGTTCTACGCAGTATTTT.

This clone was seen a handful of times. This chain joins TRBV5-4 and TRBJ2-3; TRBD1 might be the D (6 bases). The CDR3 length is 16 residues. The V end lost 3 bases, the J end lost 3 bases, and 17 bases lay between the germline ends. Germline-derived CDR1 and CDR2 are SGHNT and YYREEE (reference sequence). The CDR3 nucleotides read TGTGCCAGCAGCTCCCGCCCGGGACACCTTACAGATACGCAGTATTTT. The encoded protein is CASSSRPGHLTDTQYF.

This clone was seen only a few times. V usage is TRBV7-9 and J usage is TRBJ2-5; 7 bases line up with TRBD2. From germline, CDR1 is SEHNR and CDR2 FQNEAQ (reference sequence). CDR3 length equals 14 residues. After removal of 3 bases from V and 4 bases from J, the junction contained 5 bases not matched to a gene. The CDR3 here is CASSLGVAGETQYF. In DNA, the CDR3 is TGTGCCAGCAGCTTGGGGGTAGCGGGAGAGACCCAGTACTTC.